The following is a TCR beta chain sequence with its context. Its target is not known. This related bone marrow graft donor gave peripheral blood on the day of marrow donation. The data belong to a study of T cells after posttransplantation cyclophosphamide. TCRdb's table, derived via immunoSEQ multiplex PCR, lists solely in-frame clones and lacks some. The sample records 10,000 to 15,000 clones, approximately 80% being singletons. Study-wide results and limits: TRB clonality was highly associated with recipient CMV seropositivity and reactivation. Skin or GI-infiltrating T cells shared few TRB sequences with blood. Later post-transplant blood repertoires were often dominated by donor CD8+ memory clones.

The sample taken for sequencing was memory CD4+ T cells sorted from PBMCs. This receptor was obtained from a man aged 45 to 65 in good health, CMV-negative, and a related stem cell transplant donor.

CDR3 region: CASAYRQGVDSPLHF. In DNA form, the CDR3 reads TGTGCCAGCGCATACCGACAGGGCGTCGATTCACCCCTCCACTTT. The gene calls are TRBV6-5 and TRBJ1-6, with TRBD1 identical over 7 bases. Germline V CDR1 and CDR2: MNHEY, SVGAGI. The V segment lost 8 bases and the J segment 8 bases; nucleotides outside the gene matches: 12. The length of the CDR3 is 15 residues.